This TCR beta chain is from a study of CD8 T cells in Susac syndrome. RNA, at about 0.45 to 1 ug, was reverse transcribed with random hexamers. TCRdb reprocessed the immunoSEQ multiplex PCR reads via MiXCR and lists one record per CDR3 protein. The sample includes 150,000 to 200,000 distinct CDR3 sequences, approximately 94% of them seen just once. This CDR3 has 15 residues. Germline V gene lookup returns CDR1 SGHDT and CDR2 YYEEEE. Trimming removed 4 bases at V and 5 bases at J, with 18 bases between. The sequence derives from a human donor in good health. This chain connects TRBV5-6 to TRBJ2-5; the D gene is possibly TRBD1 (6 bases). The sequenced sample consisted of CD4+ T cells from PBMCs. CDR3 DNA sequence: TGTGCCAGCAGCACACAGGGTCTAGAAGATGAGACCCAGTACTTC. It encodes CASSTQGLEDETQYF. Looking up the rest from reference TRBV5-6 and TRBJ2-5 gives the full variable domain: DAGVTQSPTHLIKTRGQQVTLRCSPKSGHDTVSWYQQALGQGPQFIFQYYEEEERQRGNFPDRFSGHQFPNYSSELNVNALLLGDSALYLCASSTQGLEDETQYFGPGTRLLVL.